The clone carrying this T cell receptor beta chain has only one observation. The record originates from a study of regulatory T cells in long-lasting Graves disease. Time point given: newly diagnosed GD, antithyroid drugs for less than 3 months. Construction of the TCR library relied on RNA isolated from PBMCs. With iRepertoire HTBI primers and Arm-PCR of CDR3 regions, TCR beta libraries were built. TCRdb reprocessed the multiplex PCR reads via MiXCR and lists one record per CDR3 protein. Here the sample spans 400,000 to 500,000 distinct CDR3 sequences, about 14% being singletons. This same sample was also taken into another study, of T cells in Graves' hyperthyroidism and ophthalmopathy.

Sequencing was performed on peripheral blood mononuclear cells (PBMCs), taken at new diagnosis, from a patient treated with antithyroid drugs. This TCR came from a woman aged 50 to 60 with Graves disease.

Written as DNA, the CDR3 is TGTGCCAGCAGCTTAGGAATGACTAGCGGGAGGGTCTCCTCCTACGAGCAGTACTTC. Translated, it gives CASSLGMTSGRVSSYEQYF. The V and J genes are TRBV7-3 and TRBJ2-7, with 14 bases lining up with TRBD2. V dropped 2 bases and J dropped 0; count of bases not matched to a gene: 9. CDR1 is SGHTA and CDR2 is FQGTGA in the germline V gene. The CDR3 runs to 19 residues. Looking up the rest from reference TRBV7-3 and TRBJ2-7 gives the full variable domain: GAGVSQTPSNKVTEKGKYVELRCDPISGHTALYWYRQSLGQGPEFLIYFQGTGAADDSGLPNDRFFAVRPEGSVSTLKIQRTERGDSAVYLCASSLGMTSGRVSSYEQYFGPGTRLTVT.